Below, one T cell receptor beta chain is given with its context. The antigen is undetermined. The entry originates in a study of cytomegalovirus exposure and HLA in healthy donors. Overall study findings and caveats: Some V segments (TRBV6-2 and TRBV6-3 among them) were excluded as indistinguishable.

Germline CDR1 MNHEY, CDR2 SMNVEV (reference sequence). V gave up 5 bases and J gave up 1 base; unmatched junction bases: 4. The CDR3 is 15 amino acids. The PCR contained 60 Vbeta and 13 Jbeta primers. Using immunoSEQ multiplex PCR, the repertoire was profiled, and TCRdb retains in-frame clones only, with some absent. In the table there are 120,000 to 150,000 clones, over 80% of which are singletons. The rearrangement joins TRBV27 to TRBJ2-2; 7 bases are a match to TRBD1. The sample was PBMCs. This TCR derives from a female donor in good health and CMV-seronegative. CDR3 region: CASSPGTVNTGELFF. CDR3 nucleotides: TGTGCCAGCAGTCCCGGGACAGTGAACACCGGGGAGCTGTTTTTT.